This T cell receptor (beta chain) was identified during a study of beta chain features in type 1 diabetes. Sorted populations all exceeded 95% purity. The CDR3 loop spans 15 amino acids. V lost 0 bases to trimming and J lost 4 bases, with 10 bases between them. Germline V gene data show CDR1 as SGHDT and CDR2 as YYEEEE. The table lists this clone with a count of one. Antigen specificity is unknown. Expressed TCRB transcripts were sequenced because the entire RNA isolate underwent reverse transcription. The table came from immunoSEQ multiplex PCR; TCRdb's copy has only in-frame clones and leaves some out. In the table there are roughly 230,000 clones, 9.6% of which are singletons. Regarding the study as a whole: Naive, central memory and Treg TCRB repertoires appeared more alike in patients than in healthy donors. Shortening of TCRB CDR3s, moderate but significant, appeared in all four CD4+ subsets of Type 1 diabetes patients. VDJ junctions in type 1 diabetes patients carried more deletions and fewer insertions.

The sequence came from a woman aged 18 to 35 in good health. What was sequenced was naive CD4+ T cells from blood. The rearrangement joins TRBV5-6 to TRBJ2-2, with D possibly being TRBD1 (6 bases). The CDR3 loop reads CASSLGPRGTGELFF. The CDR3 DNA sequence: TGTGCCAGCAGCTTGGGACCCAGGGGCACCGGGGAGCTGTTTTTT.